The 16 T cell receptor beta chains listed next were all sequenced from one sample in a study of beta chain features in type 1 diabetes (dated by TCRdb to the late 2010s). Library preparation used the immunoSEQ multiplex PCR assay. The entire isolated RNA was reverse transcribed using the High Capacity cDNA Reverse Transcription Kit, and thus expressed TCRB transcripts were sequenced. TCRdb holds this immuneACCESS table with in-frame rearrangements only. Some clones are missing; in checked studies, unresolved V genes explain under half, and the rest has no known cause. The sample yields 120,000 to 150,000 clones; 6.9% were counted once. About 1.4% of the sample is held by the ten biggest clonotypes. What was sequenced was central memory CD4+ T cells from blood. The receptors here all came from a woman in her 30s in good health.

This rearrangement joins TRBV2 to TRBJ2-3; no clear D. The germline V gene encodes CDR1 SNHLY and CDR2 FYNNEI. This CDR3 has 12 amino acids. Trimming cost V 4 bases and J 7 bases, with 9 bases left between them. CDR3 residues: CASSAERYTQYF. The CDR3 DNA sequence: TGTGCCAGCAGTGCGGAGAGATATACGCAGTATTTT. The full variable domain, with the rest looked up from reference TRBV2 and TRBJ2-3, is EPEVTQTPSHQVTQMGQEVILRCVPISNHLYFYWYRQILGQKVEFLVSFYNNEISEKSEIFDDQFSVERPDGSNFTLKIRSTKLEDSAMYFCASSAERYTQYFGPGTRLTVL.

The chain is built from TRBV6-6 and TRBJ2-1; D is unresolved. From germline, CDR1 is MNHNY and CDR2 SVGAGI (reference sequence). V was pared by 2 bases and J by 0 bases, with 5 bases between. The CDR3 consists of 14 residues. The CDR3: CASSYVISYNEQFF. For the CDR3, the DNA is TGTGCCAGCAGTTACGTCATCTCCTACAATGAGCAGTTCTTC.

This clone was seen repeatedly, ten times or more. Other DNA sequences from this sample encode an identical CDR3 as well. This chain links TRBV19 with TRBJ1-5, with 8 bases matching TRBD1. With 3 bases clipped from V and 7 bases from J, the junction kept 2 bases outside the gene matches. This CDR3 has 13 residues. From germline, CDR1 is LNHDA and CDR2 SQIVND (reference sequence). Here the CDR3 reads CASSMDRDQPQHF. The CDR3 nucleotides are TGTGCCAGTAGTATGGACAGGGACCAGCCCCAGCATTTT.

The CDR3 protein is CASSYRGTEARAQYF. CDR3 coding DNA: TGTGCCAGCAGTTACCGCGGGACGGAGGCGAGAGCGCAGTACTTC. The V call is TRBV6-5, the J call TRBJ2-7; maybe TRBD2 (6 bases). There are 15 residues in the CDR3. CDR1 and CDR2 from the germline V gene are MNHEY and SVGAGI. V was pared by 2 bases and J by 9 bases, with 20 bases between.

The chain joins TRBV10-3 to TRBJ2-7; the D gene is possibly TRBD1 (5 bases). The CDR3 length is 11 residues. V was shortened by 10 bases and J by 5 bases, with 12 bases between the two germline ends. CDR1 is ENHRY and CDR2 is SYGVKD in the germline V gene. The CDR3 DNA reads as TGTGCCAACTCGGACATCAACGAGCAGTACTTC. Protein: CANSDINEQYF.

The chain uses TRBV21-1 and TRBJ2-7; the D call of TRBD2 is as the table states it, not checked on the DNA. TRBV21-1 is labeled a pseudogene. The CDR3 contains 17 residues. DNA for the CDR3: TGTGCCAGCAGCAAAGGTCGGGGCGGGGTCCCCCACTACGAGCAGTACTTC. It is translated as CASSKGRGGVPHYEQYF.

This clone was counted a few times. V and J are TRBV11-1 and TRBJ2-2; 8 bases agree with TRBD1. CDR1 and CDR2 (germline): SGHAT, FQDESV (reference sequence). CDR3 length: 15 residues. V lost 6 bases, J lost 1 base, and 4 bases stayed unmatched. The chain's CDR3 is CASRDGQGNTGELFF. DNA of the CDR3: TGTGCCAGCAGGGATGGACAGGGGAACACCGGGGAGCTGTTTTTT.

This clone was observed a handful of times. DNA for the CDR3: TGTGCCACCAGCAGAGTGGACAGAAGCACAGATACGCAGTATTTT. Residues: CATSRVDRSTDTQYF. This chain joins TRBV15 and TRBJ2-3; D perhaps matches TRBD1 (6 bases). The ends were cut back, 1 base at V and 0 bases at J, with 8 bases in the middle. CDR1 is LNHNV and CDR2 is YYDKDF in the germline V gene (reference sequence). The CDR3 length is 15 residues.

Here the CDR3 reads CAWNKGGGTQYF. CDR3 DNA sequence: TGTGCCTGGAACAAAGGCGGTGGGACGCAGTATTTT. This chain joins TRBV30 and TRBJ2-3; no definite D call. CDR3 length equals 12 residues. Germline V CDR1 and CDR2: GTSNPN, SVGIG (reference sequence). Trimming pared 4 bases from V and 9 bases from J, leaving 14 bases between.

This chain links TRBV10-3 with TRBJ1-1; tentative D call: TRBD1 (5 bases). Trimming stripped 0 bases from V and 0 bases from J, with 11 bases between. The CDR3 runs 16 residues. The germline V gene has CDR1 ENHRY and CDR2 SYGVKD. The CDR3 loop is CAISESVGGLNTEAFF. CDR3 DNA: TGTGCCATCAGTGAGTCTGTCGGGGGATTGAACACTGAAGCTTTCTTT.

This clone was seen many times. The V gene is TRBV14, the J gene TRBJ2-1; 11 bases line up with TRBD2. The V gene's germline CDR1 is SGHDN and CDR2 FVKESK. V shed 2 bases, J shed 6 bases, and the junction held 9 bases outside the gene matches. The CDR3 runs 17 residues. The CDR3 coding sequence is TGTGCCAGCAGCCAACGTGAACTTAGCGGGAGGGTCAATGAGCAGTTCTTC. This gives the protein CASSQRELSGRVNEQFF.

This clone has only a few counts. The DNA of the CDR3 is TGTGCCACCAGCGGGGTAAAGCGGCGTATGAACACTGAAGCTTTCTTT. Its translation is CATSGVKRRMNTEAFF. The chain carries TRBV15 and TRBJ1-1; D gene unclear. The V gene's germline CDR1 is LNHNV and CDR2 YYDKDF (reference sequence). The length of the CDR3 is 16 residues. V dropped 5 bases and J dropped 0 bases, with 16 bases sitting between them.

The chain combines TRBV7-2 with TRBJ1-1; D remains unclear. The CDR3 runs to 13 residues. Trimming shortened V by 2 bases and J by 1 base, and 5 bases separated the two germline ends. The germline V gene has CDR1 SGHTA and CDR2 FQGNSA. The CDR3 loop reads CASSLLSNTEAFF. The CDR3 DNA reads TGTGCCAGCAGCTTACTCTCGAACACTGAAGCTTTCTTT.

The chain employs TRBV10-3 and TRBJ1-1; D is perhaps TRBD1 (5 bases). The V gene's germline CDR1 is ENHRY and CDR2 SYGVKD. This CDR3 region has 15 residues. V lost 4 bases, J lost 1 base, and 13 bases lay in between. The CDR3 is CAISVIGGGNTEAFF. The CDR3 nucleotides are TGTGCCATCAGTGTCATCGGGGGAGGGAACACTGAAGCTTTCTTT.

The chain links TRBV7-6 to TRBJ2-6, with D tentatively TRBD2 (6 bases). V was clipped by 5 bases and J by 4 bases, with 15 bases between them. Germline V gene data show CDR1 as SGHVS and CDR2 as FNYEAQ. The CDR3 is 16 amino acids. The CDR3 nucleotides read TGTGCCAGCAGCCCCGCCCGCGGGACCGGGGCCAACGTCCTGACTTTC. Residues: CASSPARGTGANVLTF.

This clone came up a few times. The genes are TRBV7-2 and TRBJ2-1; TRBD1 agrees at 9 bases. Germline CDR1 SGHTA, CDR2 FQGNSA. J gave up 10 bases and V 5 bases, and 9 bases lay outside the gene matches. This CDR3 is 14 amino acids long. The CDR3 region is CASSRKTGGNEQFF. CDR3 in DNA: TGTGCCAGCAGCAGAAAGACAGGGGGTAACGAGCAGTTCTTC.